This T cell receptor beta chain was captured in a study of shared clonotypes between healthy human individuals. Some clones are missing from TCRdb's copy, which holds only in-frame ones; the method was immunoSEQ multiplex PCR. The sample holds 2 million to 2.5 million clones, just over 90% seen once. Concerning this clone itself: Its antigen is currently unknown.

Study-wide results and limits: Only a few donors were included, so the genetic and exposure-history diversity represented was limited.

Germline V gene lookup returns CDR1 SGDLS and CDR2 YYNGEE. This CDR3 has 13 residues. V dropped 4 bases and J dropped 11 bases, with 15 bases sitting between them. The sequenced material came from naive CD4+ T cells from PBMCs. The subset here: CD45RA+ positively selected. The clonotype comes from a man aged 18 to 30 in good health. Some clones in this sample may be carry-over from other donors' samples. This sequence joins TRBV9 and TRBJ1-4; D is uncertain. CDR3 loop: CASSPTSGGKLFF. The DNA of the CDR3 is TGTGCCAGCAGCCCCACGTCCGGAGGGAAACTGTTTTTT.